The 10 T cell receptor beta chains below were found in one sample sequenced in a study of blood T cells in healthy people across ages. PCR was performed a second time for about 7 to 11 cycles using a sample-barcoded 5' primer and a J-beta primer mix. TCRdb redid the calling of the 5' RACE reads with MiXCR, one entry per CDR3 protein. The table shows over 1,300,000 distinct CDR3 sequences, with around 55% occurring only once. The sequenced sample consisted of blood. The receptors stem from a man younger than 35 in good health.

CDR3 loop: CASSYQGSSGNTIYF. DNA of the CDR3: TGTGCCAGCAGTTATCAGGGGTCCTCTGGAAACACCATATATTTT. This chain uses TRBV27 with TRBJ1-3; weak D call: TRBD1 (6 bases). From germline, CDR1 is MNHEY and CDR2 SMNVEV (reference sequence). The CDR3 extends over 15 amino acids. V lost 4 bases and J lost 0, with 10 bases in between.

The V and J genes are TRBV29-1 and TRBJ2-3, with D tentatively TRBD1 (6 bases). Trimming shortened V by 8 bases and J by 4 bases, and 19 bases separated the two germline ends. CDR1 is SQVTM and CDR2 is ANQGSEA in the germline V gene. This CDR3 is built from 14 residues. The chain's CDR3 is CSSQGGSVADTQYF. The CDR3 coding sequence is TGCAGCTCCCAAGGGGGTTCTGTGGCAGATACGCAGTATTTT.

J is TRBJ1-5 and V is TRBV20-1; TRBD1 might be the D (5 bases). Germline V gene lookup returns CDR1 DFQATT and CDR2 SNEGSKA (reference sequence). V lost 3 bases to trimming and J lost 6 bases, with 12 bases between them. This CDR3 region has 13 residues. The CDR3 DNA reads as TGCAGTGCTAGTCTAGGGGAGGGTCAGCCCCAGCATTTT. Translated: CSASLGEGQPQHF.

This clonotype has more than one count but fewer than ten. The CDR3 region is CASTPQSVGYYGYTF. The DNA for the CDR3 is TGTGCCAGCACCCCCCAAAGTGTGGGTTACTATGGCTACACCTTC. This chain joins TRBV7-9 and TRBJ1-2; no firm D call. Germline V gives CDR1 SEHNR, CDR2 FQNEAQ (reference sequence). The CDR3 sequence is 15 residues long. V lost 7 bases and J 3 bases, leaving 18 bases between the germline ends.

The J gene is TRBJ2-3, the V gene TRBV4-1; 9 bases line up with TRBD2. J was trimmed by 7 bases and V by 1 base; bases with no gene match: 6. Looked up from germline, CDR1 is MGHRA and CDR2 is YSYEKL. This CDR3 contains 15 residues. The CDR3 reads CASSQGAGGSYTQYF. In nucleotides, the CDR3 is TGCGCCAGCAGCCAAGGAGCGGGGGGAAGCTATACGCAGTATTTT.

V gene TRBV21-1 combines with J gene TRBJ1-2; TRBD1 was called by the table and not checked on the DNA. TRBV21-1 has pseudogene status. This CDR3 spans 14 amino acids. As DNA, the CDR3 is TGTGCCAGCAGCAAAGCGTCTAGGACATTTGGCTACACCTTC. Amino acid sequence: CASSKASRTFGYTF.

This clonotype was observed a few times. This chain joins TRBV13 and TRBJ2-3; a possible D gene is TRBD1 (6 bases). Trimming removed 8 bases from V and 4 bases from J, with 13 bases in between. CDR1 and CDR2 from the germline V gene are PRHDT and FYEKMQ (reference sequence). CDR3 length: 13 amino acids. The CDR3 sequence is CASWEQGADTQYF. In nucleotides, the CDR3 is TGTGCCAGCTGGGAACAGGGAGCAGATACGCAGTATTTT.

The chain uses TRBV12-3 or TRBV12-4 and TRBJ1-5; possibly TRBD1 for D (5 bases). V lost 6 bases and J 7 bases, leaving 10 bases between the germline ends. This CDR3 has 12 residues. Here the CDR3 reads CASRSREQPQHF. Here the CDR3 DNA reads TGTGCCAGCAGGTCCAGGGAGCAGCCCCAGCATTTT.

A few counts support this clonotype. A read error may produce the germline difference seen at one junction end. The genes are TRBV7-7 and TRBJ2-1; the D gene could be TRBD1 or TRBD2 (5 bases each). This CDR3 comprises 14 residues. The germline V gene encodes CDR1 SSHAT and CDR2 FNYEAQ (reference sequence). The CDR3 protein is CASSIGTQEGEQFF. The CDR3 bases are TGTGCTAGCAGCATCGGGACGCAGGAAGGGGAGCAGTTCTTC.

The J gene is TRBJ2-1, the V gene TRBV3-1, with TRBD1 matching 8 bases. The V gene's germline CDR1 is LGHDT and CDR2 YNNKEL (reference sequence). The CDR3 totals 16 residues. V was pared by 3 bases and J by 8 bases, with 12 bases of the junction left unmatched. CDR3 protein: CASSQDQGAYIDEQFF. CDR3 DNA: TGTGCCAGCAGCCAGGATCAGGGGGCGTACATCGATGAGCAGTTCTTC.